Each of the 4 T cell receptor beta chains below was sequenced from the same sample in a study of T cells in localized non-small cell lung cancer. The repertoire was sequenced with immunoSEQ multiplex PCR; TCRdb's copy has only in-frame clones and lacks some. Here the sample spans tens of thousands of clones, approximately 89% being singletons. The input for sequencing was peripheral blood, taken before any cancer treatment. Receptors originate from a man between 40 and 69 years old with stage I lung adenocarcinoma.

The chain combines TRBV9 with TRBJ2-1; unclear D gene. This CDR3 spans 12 amino acids. The germline V gene has CDR1 SGDLS and CDR2 YYNGEE. V lost 4 bases and J 6 bases, leaving 8 bases between the germline ends. The CDR3 reads CASSISFNEQFF. The DNA for the CDR3 is TGTGCCAGCAGCATCTCTTTCAATGAGCAGTTCTTC.

This sequence joins TRBV5-4 and TRBJ2-3; D not resolved. Germline CDR1 is SGHNT and CDR2 is YYREEE (reference sequence). The V end lost 1 base, the J end lost 1 base, and 4 bases lay between the germline ends. The CDR3 length is 13 residues. The CDR3 DNA reads TGTGCCAGCAGCTTGCTAGGCACAGATACGCAGTATTTT. This sequence encodes CASSLLGTDTQYF. Based on the CDR3 plus reference TRBV5-4 and TRBJ2-3, the full variable domain is ETGVTQSPTHLIKTRGQQVTLRCSSQSGHNTVSWYQQALGQGPQFIFQYYREEENGRGNFPPRFSGLQFPNYSSELNVNALELDDSALYLCASSLLGTDTQYFGPGTRLTVL.

This clone has only one observation. V usage is TRBV27 and J usage is TRBJ2-7; 13 bases line up with TRBD2. Looked up from germline, CDR1 is MNHEY and CDR2 is SMNVEV (reference sequence). The CDR3 loop spans 13 amino acids. The junction had 5 bases not matched to a gene; V was cut back by 8 bases and J by 7 bases. CDR3 nucleotide sequence: TGTGCCAGCGGACTAGCGGGAGCTCGTGAGCAGTACTTC. Residues: CASGLAGAREQYF.

This sequence joins TRBV5-1 and TRBJ2-1; 8 nucleotides match TRBD2. The CDR3 contains 16 residues. J lost 0 bases, V lost 3 bases, and 5 bases had no gene match. Germline CDR1 and CDR2: SGHRS and YFSETQ. The CDR3 bases are TGCGCCAGCAGCTCCCCGGGACTAGACTCCTACAATGAGCAGTTCTTC. Translating it yields CASSSPGLDSYNEQFF.